The 14 T cell receptor beta chains given below trace back to one sample, sequenced in a study of blood T cell repertoires in COVID-19. The table came from immunoSEQ multiplex PCR; TCRdb's copy has only in-frame clones and leaves some out. The top ten hold around 2.2% of the sample, which has about 110,000 clones, 70% to 90% seen once. Sequencing was performed on peripheral blood. Receptor source: a human donor in a cohort sampled during active COVID-19.

This clone was found a few times. Within the sample, other DNA sequences also encode this same CDR3. V is TRBV5-1 and J is TRBJ2-1; TRBD1 matches at 9 bases. V was clipped by 3 bases and J by 6 bases; unmatched bases: 7. The CDR3 contains 15 residues. In germline, CDR1 is SGHRS, CDR2 YFSETQ. The CDR3 loop is CASSSGQGVSNEQFF. The CDR3 bases are TGCGCCAGCAGCTCGGGACAGGGTGTAAGCAATGAGCAGTTCTTC.

This clone was observed a few times. The gene calls are TRBV5-1 and TRBJ1-2; D unclear. This CDR3 region has 13 residues. The germline V and J ends were trimmed by 2 bases and 6 bases, with 11 bases remaining between them. Germline V gene data show CDR1 as SGHRS and CDR2 as YFSETQ. CDR3 coding DNA: TGCGCCAGCAGCTTACGGGAGGGTGATGGCTACACCTTC. Its protein is CASSLREGDGYTF.

V is TRBV7-3 and J is TRBJ2-2; 8 nucleotides match TRBD2. Germline CDR1 reads SGHTA; CDR2 reads FQGTGA. This CDR3 has 18 amino acids. The J segment lost 4 bases and the V segment lost 5 bases, leaving 15 bases of the junction unmatched. The DNA for the CDR3 is TGTGCCAGCAGCCACCCTCCCCTAGCGGGCGACTTCACCGGGGAGCTGTTTTTT. This codes for CASSHPPLAGDFTGELFF.

V usage is TRBV30 and J usage is TRBJ2-6; no definite D call. The CDR3 contains 13 residues. Germline CDR1 is GTSNPN and CDR2 is SVGIG (reference sequence). V dropped 4 bases and J dropped 2 bases, with 6 bases sitting between them. CDR3 sequence (DNA): TGTGCCTGGACCCTCCCTGGGGCCAACGTCCTGACTTTC. Its protein is CAWTLPGANVLTF.

V and J are TRBV3-1 (or the pseudogene TRBV3-2) and TRBJ1-5; D is perhaps TRBD1 (6 bases). CDR1 and CDR2 from the germline V gene are LGHDT and YNNKEL (reference sequence). Between the trimmed V and J ends, which lost 2 bases and 1 base, there was a span of 12 bases. The CDR3 has 16 amino acids. The DNA of the CDR3 is TGTGCCAGCAGCCAAAGCCCCGGGACAAGCAATCAGCCCCAGCATTTT. Translated, it gives CASSQSPGTSNQPQHF.

This chain joins TRBV18 and TRBJ2-7; tentatively, D is TRBD2 (6 bases). There are 14 residues in the CDR3. The ends were cut back, 2 bases at V and 6 bases at J, with 14 bases in the middle. Looked up from germline, CDR1 is KGHSH and CDR2 is LQKENI. The CDR3 nucleotides read TGTGCCAGCTCACCAGGAGGGGTTAGAGGCGAGCAGTACTTC. It codes for CASSPGGVRGEQYF.

This clone has at least ten counts. The chain combines TRBV20-1 with TRBJ2-7; 12 bases map to TRBD2. CDR1 and CDR2 (germline): DFQATT, SNEGSKA (reference sequence). Trimming took 3 bases from V and 2 from J; bases not matched to a gene: 5. The CDR3 covers 15 residues. CDR3: CSASLTSGGPYEQYF. CDR3 DNA sequence: TGCAGTGCTAGTTTGACTAGCGGGGGCCCCTACGAGCAGTACTTC.

The chain uses TRBV23-1 and TRBJ2-1; D is possibly TRBD1 (6 bases). TRBV23-1 is designated an ORF whose function remains uncertain. This CDR3 region has 18 residues. Trimming cost V 7 bases and J 10 bases, with 32 bases left between them. The CDR3: CASTRRTVVGAHLREQFF. CDR3 bases: TGCGCCAGCACACGGAGGACAGTCGTTGGAGCCCACCTAAGAGAGCAGTTCTTC.

This chain uses TRBV7-3 with TRBJ2-7; no definite D call. Germline V gene data show CDR1 as SGHTA and CDR2 as FQGTGA. The CDR3 covers 9 residues. CDR3 bases: TGTGCTTGGGCCGACGAGCAGTACTTC. Its protein is CAWADEQYF.

The V and J genes are TRBV6-2 or TRBV6-3 and TRBJ2-1, with 10 bases that match TRBD2. The CDR3 spans 15 residues. Trimming took 10 bases from V and 5 from J; bases not matched to a gene: 11. Germline CDR1 is MNHEY and CDR2 is SVGEGT. The CDR3 spells CAISPSGSINNEQFF. CDR3 in DNA: TGTGCCATCAGCCCTAGCGGGAGTATAAACAATGAGCAGTTCTTC.

The CDR3 sequence: CAWSELYSNQPQHF. The CDR3 region has the DNA TGTGCCTGGAGTGAGCTTTATAGCAATCAGCCCCAGCATTTT. This chain connects TRBV30 to TRBJ1-5, with D unresolved. V dropped 1 base and J dropped 0 bases, with 7 bases sitting between them. Germline values: CDR1 GTSNPN, CDR2 SVGIG (reference sequence). There are 14 residues in the CDR3.

The chain employs TRBV5-5 and TRBJ2-3; 8 nucleotides agree with TRBD2. The CDR3 sequence is 16 residues long. V was pared by 2 bases and J by 4 bases, with 9 bases of the junction left unmatched. The germline V gene has CDR1 SGHKS and CDR2 YYEKEE (reference sequence). CDR3 region: CASSFAGLAVSDTQYF. The CDR3 DNA follows: TGTGCCAGCAGCTTCGCCGGACTAGCAGTATCAGATACGCAGTATTTT.

The chain recombines TRBV28 with TRBJ2-1; 8 positions match TRBD2. V was pared by 7 bases and J by 8 bases, with 10 bases of the junction left unmatched. The CDR3 has 14 residues. Germline CDR1 reads MDHEN; CDR2 reads SYDVKM. The CDR3, as DNA: TGTGCCAGCATCGAAAGCGGGAGTGGTTATGAGCAGTTCTTC. It specifies CASIESGSGYEQFF.

This chain links TRBV6-5 with TRBJ2-7; D gene unclear. Germline loops: CDR1 MNHEY, CDR2 SVGAGI. The CDR3 runs 14 residues. Trimming left V 2 bases short and J 0 bases short, with 8 bases between. CDR3 nucleotides: TGTGCCAGCAGTTACGGCGGAAACTCCTACGAGCAGTACTTC. Its translation is CASSYGGNSYEQYF.